This record looks at one T cell receptor beta chain sequence and its context. TCRdb's copy holds only in-frame clones and misses some; the assay was immunoSEQ multiplex PCR. Here the sample spans under 130,000 clones, about 88% being singletons. This sample was included in a study of blood T cell repertoires in COVID-19. This sequence was found in a human donor in a cohort sampled during active COVID-19. The sample comprised peripheral blood.

The CDR3 coding sequence is TGTGCCAGTACGCTACATACAGGGGGCAACACCGGGGAGCTGTTTTTT. As protein: CASTLHTGGNTGELFF. The V call is TRBV19, the J call TRBJ2-2; 9 positions match TRBD1. CDR1 LNHDA and CDR2 SQIVND come from the germline V gene (reference sequence). J gave up 2 bases and V 7 bases, and 8 bases lay outside the gene matches. There are 16 residues in the CDR3.